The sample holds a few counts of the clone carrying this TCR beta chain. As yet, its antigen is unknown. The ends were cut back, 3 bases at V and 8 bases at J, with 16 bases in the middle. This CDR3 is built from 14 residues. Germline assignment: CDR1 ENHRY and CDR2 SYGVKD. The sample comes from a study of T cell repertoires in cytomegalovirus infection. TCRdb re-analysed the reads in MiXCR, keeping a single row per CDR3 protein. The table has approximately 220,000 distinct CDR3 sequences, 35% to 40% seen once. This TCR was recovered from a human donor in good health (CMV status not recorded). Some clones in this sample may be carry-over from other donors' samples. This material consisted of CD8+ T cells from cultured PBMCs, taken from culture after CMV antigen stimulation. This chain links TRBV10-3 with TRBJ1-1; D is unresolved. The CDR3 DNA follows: TGTGCCATCAGTGATATACAGACACCTGGGGAAGCTTTCTTT. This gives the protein CAISDIQTPGEAFF.